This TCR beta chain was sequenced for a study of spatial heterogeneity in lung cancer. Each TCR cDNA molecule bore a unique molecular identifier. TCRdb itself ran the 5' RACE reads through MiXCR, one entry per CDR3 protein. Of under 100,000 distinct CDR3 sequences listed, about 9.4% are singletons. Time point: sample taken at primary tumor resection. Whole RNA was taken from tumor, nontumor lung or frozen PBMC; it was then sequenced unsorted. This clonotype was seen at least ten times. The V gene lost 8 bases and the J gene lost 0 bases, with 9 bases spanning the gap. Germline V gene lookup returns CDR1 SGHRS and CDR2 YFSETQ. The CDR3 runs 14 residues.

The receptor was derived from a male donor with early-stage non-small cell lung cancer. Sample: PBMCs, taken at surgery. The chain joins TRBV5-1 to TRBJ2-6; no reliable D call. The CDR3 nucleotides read TGCGCCAGTCAACAGAGCTCTGGGGCCAACGTCCTGACTTTC. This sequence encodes CASQQSSGANVLTF.